A single sample is the source of the 2 T cell receptor beta chains below, sequenced in a study of T cells in Graves' hyperthyroidism and ophthalmopathy. From RNA transcripts, TCR beta CDR3 regions were amplified. The HTBI primer set served for first-round RT-PCR of the TCR CDR3. Via MiXCR, TCRdb re-called the multiplex PCR reads, giving one row per CDR3 protein. The sample lists about 660,000 distinct CDR3 sequences; just under 45% were seen once. Sequenced input: peripheral blood or thyroid tissue (not recorded which). Receptors originate from an adult man with Graves' disease, either hyperthyroidism or ophthalmopathy (not recorded which).

The rearrangement uses TRBV15 and TRBJ2-5, with 10 positions matching TRBD2. This CDR3 is built from 16 residues. Unmatched junction bases numbered 8, after V lost 3 bases and J lost 4 bases. CDR1 LNHNV and CDR2 YYDKDF come from the germline V gene (reference sequence). The CDR3 is CATSRTAGGPGETQYF. DNA of the CDR3: TGTGCCACCAGCAGGACAGCGGGGGGGCCAGGAGAGACCCAGTACTTC.

This clonotype has only a few counts. The genes are TRBV12-3 or TRBV12-4 and TRBJ1-2; D might be TRBD1 (6 bases). This CDR3 is 13 amino acids long. V was trimmed by 5 bases and J by 4 bases, leaving 11 bases between them. The CDR3 loop reads CASSQGRIYGYTF. DNA for the CDR3: TGTGCCAGCAGTCAGGGGAGGATCTATGGCTACACCTTC.